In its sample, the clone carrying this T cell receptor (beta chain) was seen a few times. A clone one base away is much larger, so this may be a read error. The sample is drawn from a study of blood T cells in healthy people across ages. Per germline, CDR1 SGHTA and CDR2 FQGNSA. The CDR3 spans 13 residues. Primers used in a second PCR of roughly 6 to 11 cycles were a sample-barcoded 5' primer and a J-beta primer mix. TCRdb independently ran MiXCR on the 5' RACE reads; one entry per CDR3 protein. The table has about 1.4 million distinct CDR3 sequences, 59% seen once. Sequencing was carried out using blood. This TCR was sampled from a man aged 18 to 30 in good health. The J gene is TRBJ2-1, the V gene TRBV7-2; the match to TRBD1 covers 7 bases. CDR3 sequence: CVSSARQGNEQFF. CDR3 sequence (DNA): TGTGTCAGCAGCGCCCGACAGGGTAATGAGCAGTTCTTC.